The text below deals with one TCR beta chain. In the study's own analysis: Estimation of nucleated cell counts relied on the amplification of reference gene primers. Assay used: immunoSEQ multiplex PCR; TCRdb lists only in-frame clones, some missing. Clone size and the V and J calls come from that table; the DNA yielded D and trimming. The table lists fewer than 400,000 clones, approximately 83% of them singletons. This entry comes from a study of blood T cell repertoires in COVID-19. On the study more broadly: PBMCs, B-cell-depleted T cells, or T cells were the source of the cDNA or gDNA that made up the material.

The CDR3 runs 13 residues. CDR1 is KGHSH, CDR2 LQKENI, per germline. V lost 8 bases and J lost 7; bases outside the gene matches: 10. Sequenced sample: PBMCs or T cells enriched from blood (not recorded which). The clonotype was recovered from a young man who had recovered from COVID-19. V is TRBV18 and J is TRBJ1-1; 7 bases match TRBD1. The CDR3: CASTRQGSSEAFF. CDR3 coding DNA: TGTGCCAGCACGAGACAGGGCTCGAGTGAAGCTTTCTTT.